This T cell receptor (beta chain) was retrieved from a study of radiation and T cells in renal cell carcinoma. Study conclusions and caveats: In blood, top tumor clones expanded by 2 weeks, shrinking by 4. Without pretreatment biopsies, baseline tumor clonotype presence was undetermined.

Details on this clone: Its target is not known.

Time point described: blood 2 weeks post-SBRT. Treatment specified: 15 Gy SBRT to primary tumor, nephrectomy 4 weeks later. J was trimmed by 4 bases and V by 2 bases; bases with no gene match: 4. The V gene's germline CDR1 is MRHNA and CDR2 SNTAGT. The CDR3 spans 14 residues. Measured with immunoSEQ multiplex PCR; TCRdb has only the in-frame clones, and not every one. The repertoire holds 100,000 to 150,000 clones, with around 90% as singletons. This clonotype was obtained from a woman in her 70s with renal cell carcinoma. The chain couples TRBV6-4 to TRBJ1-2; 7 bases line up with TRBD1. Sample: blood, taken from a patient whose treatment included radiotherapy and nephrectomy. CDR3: CASSDRPGGYGYTF. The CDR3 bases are TGTGCCAGCAGTGACCGCCCAGGGGGCTATGGCTACACCTTC.